Each of the 18 T cell receptor beta chains below was sequenced from the same sample in a study of glioma-infiltrating T cells. Amplification of TCR alpha and beta CDR3 regions from RNA used iRepertoire nested multiplex PCR. TCRdb recomputed calls from the multiplex PCR reads with MiXCR, one row per CDR3 protein. The table has roughly 100,000 distinct CDR3 sequences, around 28% seen once; the top ten hold roughly 46%. The sample was glioma tissue, nonneoplastic brain tissue, or PBMCs (not recorded which). The receptors derive from a human donor with low-grade glioma or glioblastoma, undergoing nonglioma brain surgery, or in good health (not recorded which).

This clonotype has just a few counts. This sequence joins TRBV2 and TRBJ1-5, with 8 bases identical to TRBD1. CDR1 is SNHLY, CDR2 FYNNEI, per germline. The junction had 9 bases not matched to a gene; V was cut back by 7 bases and J by 7 bases. The CDR3 has 14 amino acids. The CDR3 nucleotides read TGTGCCAGCAACCACAATACAGGGGGACAGCCCCAGCATTTT. Translating gives CASNHNTGGQPQHF.

This clonotype was counted only a few times. This may stem from a read error, because a much larger clone lies one nucleotide away. The gene calls are TRBV5-1 and TRBJ2-3; TRBD1 matches 9 bases. V dropped 0 bases and J dropped 10; count of bases not matched to a gene: 6. The CDR3 covers 14 residues. Germline lookup yields CDR1 SGHRS and CDR2 YFSETQ. This chain's CDR3 is CASSLDRGRDAQYF. The CDR3, as DNA: TGCGCCAGCAGCTTGGACAGGGGGCGCGATGCGCAGTATTTT.

This clonotype was detected a few times. DNA for the CDR3: TGTGCCAGCAGTGAGAACGAGCAGTACTTC. Translating gives CASSENEQYF. The rearrangement joins TRBV2 to TRBJ2-7, with no clear D. CDR3 length: 10 residues. Deletions cut 3 bases from V and 5 bases from J, with 2 bases between. Germline V CDR1 and CDR2: SNHLY, FYNNEI.

The chain links TRBV7-9 to TRBJ1-2; maybe TRBD1 (6 bases). CDR1 and CDR2 from the germline V gene are SEHNR and FQNEAQ (reference sequence). The CDR3 spans 12 residues. V gave up 7 bases and J gave up 6 bases, with 12 bases separating them. The CDR3 bases are TGTGCCAGCATCACAAACAGGGATGGCTACACCTTC. This gives the protein CASITNRDGYTF.

Remarks on this clonotype: A much bigger clone sits one base away, suggesting this may be a read error. V usage is TRBV28 and J usage is TRBJ2-3; 7 bases are a match to TRBD2. CDR3 length: 16 residues. Germline V CDR1 and CDR2: MDHEN, SYDVKM. CDR3 region: CASSARDYKNTDKQYF. As DNA, the CDR3 is TGTGCCAGCAGTGCTCGGGACTACAAAAACACAGATAAGCAGTATTTT.

For this clonotype: This clone may be a read error of a much larger clone one base away. The chain is built from TRBV25-1 and TRBJ1-2; 7 positions match TRBD1. Germline CDR1 and CDR2: MGHDK and SYGVNS. This CDR3 spans 17 amino acids. Germline trimming cut 7 bases from V and 1 base from J; bases unmatched to any gene: 15. The CDR3: CASIQSGGTDFNYGYTF. CDR3 in DNA: TGTGCCAGCATCCAATCAGGGGGGACGGATTTTAACTATGGCTACACCTTC.

This clonotype was picked up a small number of times. One end of the junction is discordant with germline, which a read error may explain. The chain links TRBV10-2 to TRBJ1-1; perhaps TRBD1 as D (5 bases). Germline-derived CDR1 and CDR2 are WSHSY and SAAADI. This CDR3 spans 13 amino acids. The CDR3 DNA follows: TGCGCCAGCAGCGAGACCCCGGACACTGGAGCTTTCTTT. Protein: CASSETPDTGAFF.

This clonotype was counted only a few times. The rearrangement uses TRBV19 and TRBJ2-5; no reliable D call. Per the germline V gene, CDR1 is LNHDA and CDR2 is SQIVND (reference sequence). The CDR3 covers 12 residues. The V end lost 6 bases, the J end lost 5 bases, and 10 bases lay between the germline ends. CDR3 coding DNA: TGTGCCAGTAGCTACTCATGGGAGACCCAGTACTTC. This gives the protein CASSYSWETQYF.

This clonotype was counted at least ten times. The V gene is TRBV20-1, the J gene TRBJ1-6; weak D call: TRBD1 (5 bases). This CDR3 is built from 17 residues. CDR1 is DFQATT and CDR2 is SNEGSKA in the germline V gene (reference sequence). V lost 1 base to trimming and J lost 6 bases, with 19 bases between them. The CDR3 spells CSARVSGLTLGNSPLHF. In DNA, the CDR3 is TGCAGTGCTAGAGTGTCAGGGCTAACTCTGGGTAATTCACCCCTCCACTTT.

This clonotype was observed many times. The gene calls are TRBV6-2 or TRBV6-3 and TRBJ1-1; possible D gene TRBD1, 5 bases. CDR3 size: 21 residues. V lost 2 bases and J lost 1, with 29 bases in between. Germline CDR1 and CDR2: MNHEY and SVGEGT. The CDR3 here is CASSYRRTFKGTVSWNTEAFF. CDR3 sequence (DNA): TGTGCCAGCAGTTACCGCCGGACGTTCAAAGGGACCGTATCATGGAACACTGAAGCTTTCTTT.

A word on this clonotype: One base away lies a much larger clone, so this may be a sequencing read error. The rearrangement links TRBV7-2 to TRBJ1-1; D gene unclear. This CDR3 is 14 amino acids long. CDR1 and CDR2 (germline): SGHTA, FQGNSA. In nucleotides, the CDR3 is TGTGCCAGCAGCTTAGGACACAAGAACACTGAAGATTTCTTT. Amino acids: CASSLGHKNTEDFF.

This chain links TRBV12-3 or TRBV12-4 with TRBJ1-5; D uncertain. The V end was cut by 3 bases, the J end by 1 base, with 7 bases between. The CDR3 totals 14 residues. CDR3 bases: TGTGCCAGCAGTTTGGAGCTGAGCAATCAGCCCCAGCATTTT. It specifies CASSLELSNQPQHF.

The chain recombines TRBV30 with TRBJ2-5, with D perhaps given as TRBD1 or TRBD2 (5 bases each). This CDR3 is 15 amino acids long. The germline CDR1 and CDR2 sequences are GTSNPN and SVGIG (reference sequence). Deletions cut 8 bases from V and 4 bases from J, with 23 bases between. Here the CDR3 reads CAVSMGVSPLETQYF. As DNA, the CDR3 is TGTGCCGTGAGCATGGGGGTCTCCCCCTTAGAGACCCAGTACTTC. Combining the CDR3 with reference TRBV30 and TRBJ2-5 gives the whole variable domain SQTIHQWPATLVQPVGSPLSLECTVEGTSNPNLYWYRQAAGRGLQLLFYSVGIGQISSEVPQNLSASRPQDRQFILSSKKLLLSDSGFYLCAVSMGVSPLETQYFGPGTRLLVL.

With respect to this clonotype: Its ends do not fully match the called genes, so a read error is possible. The V call is TRBV4-2, the J call TRBJ2-1; 9 positions agree with TRBD1. This CDR3 has 17 residues. Per the germline V gene, CDR1 is LGHNA and CDR2 is YNFKEQ. The CDR3 DNA reads TGTGCCAGCAGCTTTATAAGCGGACAGGGGAATCACAATGAGAAGTTCTTT. Translation gives CASSFISGQGNHNEKFF.

This clonotype was found many times. The rearrangement links TRBV28 to TRBJ2-1; TRBD2 matches at 15 bases. CDR1 is MDHEN, CDR2 SYDVKM, per germline. Trimming removed 7 bases from V and 6 bases from J; junction bases left unmatched: 7. The CDR3 is made up of 16 amino acids. CDR3 region: CASNLGLAGGRNEQFF. The CDR3 bases are TGTGCCAGCAACCTCGGACTAGCGGGGGGGCGCAATGAGCAGTTCTTC.

This clonotype came up many times. J is TRBJ1-2 and V is TRBV20-1; D uncertain. Germline V lookup: CDR1 DFQATT, CDR2 SNEGSKA (reference sequence). Trimming pared 1 base from V and 4 bases from J, leaving 16 bases between. CDR3 length equals 15 residues. This CDR3 reads CSARASQDYFYGYTF. In DNA form, the CDR3 reads TGCAGTGCTAGAGCGTCCCAGGATTACTTCTATGGCTACACCTTC.

This clonotype has a count of ten or more. The rearrangement joins TRBV20-1 to TRBJ1-2, with unresolved D. This CDR3 is built from 15 residues. Germline loops: CDR1 DFQATT, CDR2 SNEGSKA (reference sequence). V was shortened by 0 bases and J by 4 bases, with 15 bases between the two germline ends. The CDR3 loop is CSAREGSGHFYGYTF. The CDR3, as DNA: TGCAGTGCTAGAGAAGGGTCGGGCCATTTCTATGGCTACACCTTC.

As to this clonotype: This may be a read error: a much more frequent sequence differs by one nucleotide. This chain connects TRBV20-1 to TRBJ1-3; D is ambiguous. The germline gives CDR1 DFQATT, CDR2 SNEGSKA (reference sequence). This CDR3 has 13 residues. The V gene lost 5 bases and the J gene lost 9 bases, with 17 bases spanning the gap. Written as DNA, the CDR3 is TGCAGTGCTCCCAAGGTGGAGAGGGCCACCATATATTTT. The encoded protein is CSAPKVERATIYF.